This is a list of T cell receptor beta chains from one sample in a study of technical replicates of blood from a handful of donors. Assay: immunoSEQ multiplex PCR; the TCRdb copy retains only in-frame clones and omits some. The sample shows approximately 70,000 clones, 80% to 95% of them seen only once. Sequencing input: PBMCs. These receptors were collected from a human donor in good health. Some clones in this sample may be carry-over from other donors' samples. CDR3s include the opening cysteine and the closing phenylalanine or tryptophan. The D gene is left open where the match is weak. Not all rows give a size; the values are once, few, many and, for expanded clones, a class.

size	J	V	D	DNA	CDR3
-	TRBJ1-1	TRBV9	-	TGTGCCAGCAGCGCGGGGGGGGAGGTGGACACTGAAGCTTTCTTT	CASSAGGEVDTEAFF
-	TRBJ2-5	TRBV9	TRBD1	TGTGCCAGCAGCCTGGGGACAGGGGGCCAAGAGACCCAGTACTTC	CASSLGTGGQETQYF
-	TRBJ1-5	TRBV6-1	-	TGTGCCAGCAGTGAAGGGACAAGAGGCAATCAGCCCCAGCATTTT	CASSEGTRGNQPQHF
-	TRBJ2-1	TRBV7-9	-	TGTGCCAGCAGCAGACCCGGACGGAGTACGGCAGGGGTCTTC	CASSRPGRSTAGVF
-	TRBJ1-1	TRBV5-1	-	TGCGCCAGCAGCTTGATTACAGGGTTTATGAACACTGAAGCTTTCTTT	CASSLITGFMNTEAFF
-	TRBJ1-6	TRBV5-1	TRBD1	TGCGCCAGCAGCTCGGGACAGGGAAATTCACCCCTCCACTTT	CASSSGQGNSPLHF
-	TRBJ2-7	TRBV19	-	TGTGCCAGTAGTATTCTCCGGGGGGCTTCGTACGAGCAGTACTTC	CASSILRGASYEQYF
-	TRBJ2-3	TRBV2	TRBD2	TGTGCCAGCAGCAGAATCCGGACTAGCGGGAGGACTAGCACAGATACGCAGTATTTT	CASSRIRTSGRTSTDTQYF
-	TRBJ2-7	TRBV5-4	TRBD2	TGTGCCAGCAGCTTGGAAGCCGGCGGGAGCATCGACGAGCAGTACTTC	CASSLEAGGSIDEQYF
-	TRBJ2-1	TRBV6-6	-	TGTGCCAGCAGTTACCTCAATGAGCAGTTCTTC	CASSYLNEQFF
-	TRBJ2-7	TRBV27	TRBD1	TGTGCCAGCAGTGGCAGCCGGGACAGCACCTACGAGCAGTACTTC	CASSGSRDSTYEQYF
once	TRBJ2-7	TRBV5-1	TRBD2	TGCGCCAGCAGCTTGTCTAGCGGGGGGTCCTACGAGCAGTACTTC	CASSLSSGGSYEQYF
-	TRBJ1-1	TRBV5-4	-	TGTGCCAGCAGGCGGGGGGAGGGCACTGAAGCTTTCTTT	CASRRGEGTEAFF
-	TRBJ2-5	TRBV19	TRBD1	TGTGCCAGTAGCACCGGGACAGCCATAATTGAGACCCAGTACTTC	CASSTGTAIIETQYF
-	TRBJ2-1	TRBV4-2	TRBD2	TGTGCCAGCAGCCAAGAAACGGGGAGGGCCGACAATGAGCAGTTCTTC	CASSQETGRADNEQFF
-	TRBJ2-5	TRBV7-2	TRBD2	TGTGCCAGCAGCCCCTTAGCGGGAGGGCCCCAGGAGACCCAGTACTTC	CASSPLAGGPQETQYF
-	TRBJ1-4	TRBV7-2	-	TGTGCCAGCAGCTTAGTAGGGGTGACTAATGAAAAACTGTTTTTT	CASSLVGVTNEKLFF
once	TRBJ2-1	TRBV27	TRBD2	TGTGCCAGCAGTGTTAGCGGGGGCCCCACGGTTGAGCAGTTCTTC	CASSVSGGPTVEQFF
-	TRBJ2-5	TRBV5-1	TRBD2	TGCGCCAGCAGCTTGGCGGCTAGCGGGATTCAAGAGACCCAGTACTTC	CASSLAASGIQETQYF
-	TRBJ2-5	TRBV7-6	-	TGTGCCAGCAGCTTGGTGGCCTTAGAGACCCAGTACTTC	CASSLVALETQYF
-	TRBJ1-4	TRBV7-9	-	TGTGCCAGCAGCGTGGGGGGAGCTAATGAAAAACTGTTTTTT	CASSVGGANEKLFF
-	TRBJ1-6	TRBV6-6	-	TGTGATCCAGGTTGGTGTTCACCCCTCCACTTT	CDPGWCSPLHF
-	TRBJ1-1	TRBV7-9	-	TGTGCCAGCAGCCCATGGGGGGGGTCCACTGAAGCTTTCTTT	CASSPWGGSTEAFF
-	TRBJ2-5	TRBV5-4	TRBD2	TGTGCCAGCAGCGCCCGGACTAGATCAGAGACCCAGTACTTC	CASSARTRSETQYF
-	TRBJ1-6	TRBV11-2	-	TGTGCCAGCAGCTCCCACGGGGATTCACCCCTCCACTTT	CASSSHGDSPLHF
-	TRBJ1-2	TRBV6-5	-	TGTGCCAGCGCCCCCCCTCAGGGCTATGGCTACACCTTC	CASAPPQGYGYTF
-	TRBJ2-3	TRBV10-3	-	TGTGCCATCAGAGGACAGAGCACAGATACGCAGTATTTT	CAIRGQSTDTQYF
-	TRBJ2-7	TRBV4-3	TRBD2	TGCGCCAGCAGCCAGAGGACTAGCGGGGGGTACGAGCAGTACTTC	CASSQRTSGGYEQYF
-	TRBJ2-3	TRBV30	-	TGTGCCGCAGGGCAGGGGACAGATACGCAGTATTTT	CAAGQGTDTQYF
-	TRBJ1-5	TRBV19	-	TGTGCCAGTAGTTACAATAGCAATCAGCCCCAGCATTTT	CASSYNSNQPQHF
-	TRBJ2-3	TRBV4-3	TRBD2	TGCGCCAGCAGCCAACGTCTCGGGACTAGCGGGAGTTCAGATACGCAGTATTTT	CASSQRLGTSGSSDTQYF
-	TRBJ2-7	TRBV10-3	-	TGTGCCATCACGTTGGAGCTGGGCTACGAGCAGTACTTC	CAITLELGYEQYF
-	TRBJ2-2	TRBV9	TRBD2	TGTGCCAGCAGCCCAGGCGGGAGACCGAACACCGGGGAGCTGTTTTTT	CASSPGGRPNTGELFF
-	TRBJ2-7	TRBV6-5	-	TGTGCCAGCAGTCCAGGGGTCGGCGAGCAGTACTTC	CASSPGVGEQYF
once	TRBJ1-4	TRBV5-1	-	TGCGCCAGCAGCCCCAGCGGGCCGGGTGAAAAACTGTTTTTT	CASSPSGPGEKLFF
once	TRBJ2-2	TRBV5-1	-	TGCGCCAGCAGCTTGGTATCGGGGAACACCGGGGAGCTGTTTTTT	CASSLVSGNTGELFF
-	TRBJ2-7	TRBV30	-	TGTGCCTGGAGTGAATGGGACTCCGAGCAGTACTTC	CAWSEWDSEQYF
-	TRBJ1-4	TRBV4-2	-	TGTGCCAGCAGCCAAACAGGGAATGAAAAACTGTTTTTT	CASSQTGNEKLFF
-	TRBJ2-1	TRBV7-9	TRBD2	TGTGCCAGCAGCTTAGTAGCGGGGGTACACACTGAGCAGTTCTTC	CASSLVAGVHTEQFF
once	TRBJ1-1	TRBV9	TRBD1	TGTGCCAGCAGCAGAGGACAGGGTCGTTCTGAAGCTTTCTTT	CASSRGQGRSEAFF
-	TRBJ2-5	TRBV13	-	TGTGCCAGCAGCCAAAGGGGAGAGACCCAGTACTTC	CASSQRGETQYF
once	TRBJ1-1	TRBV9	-	TGTGCCAGCAGCGTAACCTGGGCACGGACTGAAGCTTTCTTT	CASSVTWARTEAFF
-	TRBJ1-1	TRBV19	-	TGTGCCAGTAGTCAACAGGGGAACACTGAAGCTTTCTTT	CASSQQGNTEAFF
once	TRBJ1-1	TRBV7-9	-	TGTGCCAGCGGTGGGGGGGGCACTGAAGCTTTCTTT	CASGGGGTEAFF
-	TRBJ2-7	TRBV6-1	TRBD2	TGTGCCAGCAGTGAAGTGGTCAGCGGGGGGGCCTCCTACGAGCAGTACTTC	CASSEVVSGGASYEQYF
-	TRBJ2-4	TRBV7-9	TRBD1	TGTGCCAGCAGCGACGGACAGGGGGCGGTCAAAAACATTCAGTACTTC	CASSDGQGAVKNIQYF
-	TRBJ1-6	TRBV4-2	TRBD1	TGTGCCAGCAGCCAAGGGCCCGGGACAGGGGGCAATTCACCCCTCCACTTT	CASSQGPGTGGNSPLHF
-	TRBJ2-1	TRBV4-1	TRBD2	TGCGCCAGCAGCCAAGATTGGACTAGCGACCCAAGGGGGGTCTTC	CASSQDWTSDPRGVF
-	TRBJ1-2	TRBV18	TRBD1	TGTGCCAGCTCCCCCGAGGGGACAGGGGGCCGGTATGGCTACACCTTC	CASSPEGTGGRYGYTF
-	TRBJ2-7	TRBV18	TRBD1	TGTGCCAGCTCACCAGCGACAGGGGGCTACGAGCAGTACTTC	CASSPATGGYEQYF